The rows below give T cell receptor beta chains drawn from one sample of a study of identical twins. TCRdb passed the 5' RACE reads through MiXCR, listing each CDR3 protein once. The sample has approximately 700,000 distinct CDR3 sequences; around 5.7% are singletons. The sample was naive T cells sorted from blood. These receptors originate from a man aged 18 to 29 in good health. The CDR3 runs from the conserved cysteine through the conserved F or W. The D gene is left open where the match is weak. Not all rows give a size; the values are once, few, many and, for expanded clones, a class.

J gene,V gene,CDR3 length,D gene,clone size,CDR3 DNA,CDR3 protein
TRBJ2-1,TRBV6-5,15,TRBD2,-,TGTGCCAGCAGTTACTCGAGACTAGCCCCCAATGAGCAGTTCTTC,CASSYSRLAPNEQFF
TRBJ1-3,TRBV11-1,20,TRBD1,many,TGTGCCAGCAGCTTATTGAGGTTATCACAGGGGGCGTCCCCTGGAAACACCATATATTTT,CASSLLRLSQGASPGNTIYF
TRBJ2-3,TRBV5-1,18,-,many,TGCGCCAGCAGCTTGATCTTGGGACCCCGGGACTTCACAGATACGCAGTATTTT,CASSLILGPRDFTDTQYF
TRBJ2-2,TRBV20-1,12,-,few,TGCAGTGCTAGTAGAAGCACCGGGGAGCTGTTTTTT,CSASRSTGELFF
TRBJ2-6,TRBV6-5,17,-,-,TGTGCCAGCAGTTACTTCGATGGTCGGGCCGGGGCCAACGTCCTGACTTTC,CASSYFDGRAGANVLTF
TRBJ1-4,TRBV12-3/TRBV12-4,15,-,many,TGTGCCAGCAGTTTAGCGGCAGGTCCTACTGAAAAACTGTTTTTT,CASSLAAGPTEKLFF
TRBJ2-2,TRBV6-1,15,TRBD1,many,TGTGCCAGCAGCCAAGGACAGGCCGCTTGGTGGGAGCTGTTTTTT,CASSQGQAAWWELFF
TRBJ2-1,TRBV5-1,16,-,many,TGCGCCAGCAGCTTAATTCAGGGAGGGGGACACAATGAGCAGTTCTTC,CASSLIQGGGHNEQFF
TRBJ2-3,TRBV4-1,16,TRBD1,-,TGCGCCAGCAGCCAAGAGGCAGGGGGCGGCACAGATACGCAGTATTTT,CASSQEAGGGTDTQYF
TRBJ2-3,TRBV25-1,16,-,few,TGTGCCAGCAGTGAGGTTGTTGCAGGAAACAAAGATACGCAGTATTTT,CASSEVVAGNKDTQYF
TRBJ2-1,TRBV29-1,18,-,many,TGCAGCGTTGACCGGGAGACCCATTGGGAAGTTGCCTACAATGAGCAGTTCTTC,CSVDRETHWEVAYNEQFF
TRBJ1-2,TRBV24-1,12,-,many,TGTGCCACCAGTGATTTGCGCGGCCTCTACACCTTC,CATSDLRGLYTF
TRBJ2-5,TRBV24-1,14,-,few,TGTGCCACCAGTGACTCAGGACAGCAAGAGACCCAGTACTTC,CATSDSGQQETQYF
TRBJ1-1,TRBV6-5,16,TRBD1,-,TGTGCCAGCAGTTACTCAGGGGGACAGGGGGGGACTGAAGCTTTCTTT,CASSYSGGQGGTEAFF
TRBJ1-2,TRBV29-1,12,-,many,TGCAGCGTTGAGTTAGCTAACTATGGCTACACCTTC,CSVELANYGYTF
TRBJ1-2,TRBV29-1,15,-,many,TGCAGCGTTGAAGATAGCCGGGGGCTGATCTATGGCTACACCTTC,CSVEDSRGLIYGYTF
TRBJ2-7,TRBV27,18,-,many,TGTGCCAGCAGTTTATCGGGGGGACGGATTCCCCCCACCCAACCCCAGTACTTC,CASSLSGGRIPPTQPQYF
TRBJ2-1,TRBV7-2,15,-,many,TGTGCCAGCAGGCCGACCCGGAGCTCCTACAATGAGCAGTTCTTC,CASRPTRSSYNEQFF
TRBJ2-5,TRBV29-1,12,-,many,TGCAGCGTTGACGTAGGGATAGAGACCCAGTACTTC,CSVDVGIETQYF
TRBJ2-3,TRBV20-1,15,-,few,TGCAGTGCTAGAGTTCCCCGGCAGCTCACAGATACGCAGTATTTT,CSARVPRQLTDTQYF
TRBJ2-1,TRBV18,13,-,-,TGTGCCAGCTCACCACGGGAAGGGCATGAGCAGTTCTTC,CASSPREGHEQFF
TRBJ1-3,TRBV7-2,16,-,few,TGTGCCAGCAGCTTAGCGATCCCAGGGACGGGAAACACCATATATTTT,CASSLAIPGTGNTIYF
TRBJ2-7,TRBV7-2,14,-,-,TGTGCCAGCAGCTTAGAACACCTTCCCTACGAGCAGTACTTC,CASSLEHLPYEQYF
TRBJ1-1,TRBV5-1,15,-,-,TGCGCCAGCAGCTCAGGAGTAAATCCGAACACTGAAGCTTTCTTT,CASSSGVNPNTEAFF
TRBJ2-1,TRBV4-2,16,TRBD1,-,TGTGCCAGCAGCTTGCTCGGGACAGGGATAGACCATGAGCAGTTCTTC,CASSLLGTGIDHEQFF
TRBJ2-3,TRBV29-1,15,-,many,TGCAGCGTTGAAGAGGGGAGGGGGGCCTCAGATACGCAGTATTTT,CSVEEGRGASDTQYF
TRBJ2-5,TRBV6-1,15,-,many,TGTGCCAGCAGTGCCGTGGGGACCGAGCAAGAGACCCAGTACTTC,CASSAVGTEQETQYF
TRBJ1-3,TRBV6-1,13,-,-,TGTGCCAGCCGGTCAGGGCCTGTGGACACCATATATTTT,CASRSGPVDTIYF
TRBJ2-1,TRBV18,17,-,few,TGTGCCAGCTCACCAAAAGGGGCTATCCGGACCCACAATGAGCAGTTCTTC,CASSPKGAIRTHNEQFF
TRBJ2-7,TRBV5-1,15,-,few,TGCGCCAGTTCATTAAGGGAAGGGAGATACTACGAGCAGTACTTC,CASSLREGRYYEQYF
TRBJ2-2,TRBV29-1,16,TRBD1,many,TGCAGCGTAGAAACGACAGGGCCGCGAGGCACCGGGGAGCTGTTTTTT,CSVETTGPRGTGELFF
TRBJ2-6,TRBV4-2,16,-,many,TGTGCCAGCAGCCAACTTACAGGATCAGGGGCCAACGTCCTGACTTTC,CASSQLTGSGANVLTF
TRBJ2-1,TRBV6-1,13,-,-,TGTGCCAGCAGGGCGACCCGAAACAATGAGCAGTTCTTC,CASRATRNNEQFF